This T cell receptor (beta chain) comes out of a study of patients and donors after allogeneic stem cell transplantation. CDR3 length: 12 amino acids. Germline V lookup: CDR1 ENHRY, CDR2 SYGVKD. Trimming removed 3 bases from V and 1 base from J, with 3 bases in between. In its sample, this clonotype was seen a few times. TCRdb itself ran the RT-PCR reads through MiXCR, one entry per CDR3 protein. The table records roughly 230,000 distinct CDR3 sequences, 12% to 15% of them present only once. The material sequenced was blood, either unsorted or a sorted T cell fraction (not recorded which). V is TRBV10-3 and J is TRBJ1-1, with D uncertain. This TCR came from a human donor who was either an allogeneic HSCT recipient or a stem cell or donor lymphocyte infusion donor (not recorded which). It is not recorded whose cells these are; they may come from a transplant donor. For the CDR3, the DNA is TGTGCCATCAGTGACAGGAACACTGAAGCTTTCTTT. Amino acid sequence: CAISDRNTEAFF.